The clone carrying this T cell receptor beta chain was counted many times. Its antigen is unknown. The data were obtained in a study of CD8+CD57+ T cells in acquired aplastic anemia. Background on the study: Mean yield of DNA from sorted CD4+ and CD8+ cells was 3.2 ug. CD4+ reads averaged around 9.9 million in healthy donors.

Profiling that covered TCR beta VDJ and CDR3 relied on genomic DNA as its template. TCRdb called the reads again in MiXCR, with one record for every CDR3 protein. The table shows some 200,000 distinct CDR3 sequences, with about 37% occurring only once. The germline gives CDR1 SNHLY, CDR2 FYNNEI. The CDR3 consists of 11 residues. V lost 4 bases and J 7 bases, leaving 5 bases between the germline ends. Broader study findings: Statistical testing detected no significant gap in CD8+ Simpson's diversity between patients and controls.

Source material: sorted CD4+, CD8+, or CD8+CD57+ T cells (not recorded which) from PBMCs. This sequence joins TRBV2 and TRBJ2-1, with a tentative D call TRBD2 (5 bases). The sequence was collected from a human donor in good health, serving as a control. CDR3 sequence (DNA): TGTGCCAGCAGTGGCGGGAATGAGCAGTTCTTC. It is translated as CASSGGNEQFF.